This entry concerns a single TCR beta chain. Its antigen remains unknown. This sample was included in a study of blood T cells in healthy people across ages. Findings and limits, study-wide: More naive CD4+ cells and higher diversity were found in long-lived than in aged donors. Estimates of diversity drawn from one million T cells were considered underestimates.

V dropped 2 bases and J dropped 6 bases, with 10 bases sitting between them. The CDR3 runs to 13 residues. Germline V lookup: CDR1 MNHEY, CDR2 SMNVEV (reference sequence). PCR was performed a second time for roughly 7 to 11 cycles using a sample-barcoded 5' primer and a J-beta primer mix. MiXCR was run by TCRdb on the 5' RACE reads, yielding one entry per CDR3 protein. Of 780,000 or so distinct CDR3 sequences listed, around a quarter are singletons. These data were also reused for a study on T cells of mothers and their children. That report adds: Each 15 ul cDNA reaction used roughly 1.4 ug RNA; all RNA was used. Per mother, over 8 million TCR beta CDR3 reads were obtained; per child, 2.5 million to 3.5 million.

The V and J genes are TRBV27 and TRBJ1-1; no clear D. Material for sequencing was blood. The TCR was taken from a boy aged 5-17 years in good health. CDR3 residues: CASSLERTAEAFF. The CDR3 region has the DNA TGTGCCAGCAGTTTAGAGCGAACAGCTGAAGCTTTCTTT.